One and the same sample provided the 23 T cell receptor beta chains below, sequenced in a study of human T cells and chemical hapten exposure. The time point is: patch test 1, 2 weeks after DPC sensitization. Noted treatment: therapeutic diphenylcyclopropenone sensitization with weekly scalp DPC. TCRdb independently ran MiXCR on the RACE reads; one entry per CDR3 protein. In the table there are 150,000 to 200,000 distinct CDR3 sequences, 13% to 15% of which are singletons. The starting material was whole blood, obtained in connection with sensitization to the hapten diphenylcyclopropenone (DPC). These receptors were obtained from a woman aged 25-40 years with alopecia areata. Some clones in this sample may be carry-over from other donors' samples.

Only a few counts were recorded for this clonotype. The J gene is TRBJ1-1, the V gene TRBV28; unclear D gene. The CDR3 contains 13 residues. Trimming removed 5 bases from V and 1 base from J, with 8 bases in between. Germline V gene sequence: CDR1 MDHEN, CDR2 SYDVKM. The CDR3 here is CASSPQPNTEAFF. The CDR3 DNA reads TGTGCCAGCAGTCCGCAGCCGAACACTGAAGCTTTCTTT.

The table lists this clonotype with many counts. This chain connects TRBV12-3 or TRBV12-4 to TRBJ2-1, with D perhaps TRBD2 (6 bases). The CDR3 covers 14 residues. Trimming pared 5 bases from V and 5 bases from J, leaving 13 bases between. In DNA form, the CDR3 reads TGTGCCAGCAGTCTGCGGGACGACAACAATGAGCAGTTCTTC. Translating gives CASSLRDDNNEQFF.

At least ten counts were recorded for this clonotype. The chain uses TRBV6-6 and TRBJ1-4; no definite D call. The germline V gene has CDR1 MNHNY and CDR2 SVGAGI (reference sequence). Trimming took off 6 bases at V and 7 bases at J, with 12 bases between the two ends. The CDR3 contains 13 residues. DNA for the CDR3: TGTGCCAGCAGAATGGGTGGTGGTGAAAAACTGTTTTTT. Its protein is CASRMGGGEKLFF.

The rearrangement uses TRBV29-1 and TRBJ1-2; D is uncertain. Per the germline V gene, CDR1 is SQVTM and CDR2 is ANQGSEA. The CDR3 runs to 12 residues. Trimming removed 2 bases from V and 4 bases from J, with 8 bases in between. CDR3 in amino acids: CSVEKNSYGYTF. DNA of the CDR3: TGCAGCGTTGAAAAGAACAGCTATGGCTACACCTTC.

The chain carries TRBV20-1 and TRBJ1-5; 7 nucleotides align to TRBD1. The V segment lost 3 bases and the J segment 2 bases; nucleotides outside the gene matches: 7. The CDR3 is 15 residues long. Germline loops: CDR1 DFQATT, CDR2 SNEGSKA (reference sequence). For the CDR3, the DNA is TGCAGTGCTAGTTTCGGGACAGATCGCAATCAGCCCCAGCATTTT. It translates to CSASFGTDRNQPQHF.

V gene TRBV30 combines with J gene TRBJ2-1; D gene ambiguous. Deletions cut 3 bases from V and 0 bases from J, with 12 bases between. The V gene's germline CDR1 is GTSNPN and CDR2 SVGIG (reference sequence). The CDR3 loop spans 15 amino acids. This CDR3 reads CAWRHFTVSYNEQFF. The CDR3 nucleotides read TGTGCCTGGAGGCATTTCACGGTCTCCTACAATGAGCAGTTCTTC.

This clonotype has only a few counts. The chain combines TRBV4-3 with TRBJ1-2, with D perhaps TRBD1 (6 bases). The germline CDR1 and CDR2 sequences are LGHNA and YSLEER. Between the trimmed V and J ends, which lost 4 bases and 4 bases, there was a span of 16 bases. This CDR3 spans 15 amino acids. The CDR3 loop is CASSLAGDNGYGYTF. The CDR3 DNA follows: TGCGCCAGCAGCCTGGCCGGGGACAACGGCTATGGCTACACCTTC.

There are many counts of this clonotype. CDR3 nucleotide sequence: TGTGCCACCAGTGATTTGGGGGGTACTAAGCCCCAGCATTTT. As protein: CATSDLGGTKPQHF. This rearrangement joins TRBV24-1 to TRBJ1-5; possible D gene TRBD1, 5 bases. Trimming shortened V by 0 bases and J by 8 bases, and 10 bases separated the two germline ends. This CDR3 is built from 14 residues. Germline CDR1 is KGHDR and CDR2 is SFDVKD.

This clonotype was seen ten or more times. This chain uses TRBV20-1 with TRBJ2-1; D is unclear. CDR3 length equals 10 residues. Germline CDR1 and CDR2: DFQATT and SNEGSKA (reference sequence). Trimming removed 6 bases at V and 3 bases at J, with 3 bases between. In DNA, the CDR3 is TGCAGTGCCCACTACAATGAGCAGTTCTTC. Residues: CSAHYNEQFF.

The chain links TRBV12-3 or TRBV12-4 to TRBJ1-1; D not certain. The CDR3 consists of 12 residues. The V gene lost 3 bases and the J gene lost 7 bases, with 9 bases spanning the gap. The CDR3 nucleotides read TGTGCCAGCAGTTTCGTGGGAATTGAAGCTTTCTTT. Translation: CASSFVGIEAFF.

This clonotype was recorded a few times. CDR3 region: CASSLGYDTQYF. In DNA form, the CDR3 reads TGTGCCAGCAGCCTAGGGTACGATACGCAGTATTTT. The genes are TRBV11-2 and TRBJ2-3; D ambiguous. Trimming took 5 bases from V and 6 from J, leaving 9 bases between them. This CDR3 has 12 amino acids. Germline V lookup: CDR1 SGHAT, CDR2 FQNNGV.

V usage is TRBV2 and J usage is TRBJ1-5; 10 bases match TRBD1. This CDR3 region has 19 residues. CDR1 SNHLY and CDR2 FYNNEI come from the germline V gene. With 6 bases clipped from V and 1 base from J, the junction kept 15 bases outside the gene matches. This CDR3 is CASRVGTGAGVGSNQPQHF. For the CDR3, the DNA is TGTGCCAGCAGGGTCGGGACAGGGGCTGGAGTAGGGAGCAATCAGCCCCAGCATTTT.

This clonotype was seen more than once but under ten times. This chain uses TRBV21-1 with TRBJ1-2; the D call of TRBD1 is as the table states it, not checked on the DNA. TRBV21-1 constitutes a pseudogene. The CDR3 extends over 13 amino acids. CDR3 in amino acids: CASSKGRGYGYTF. CDR3 DNA sequence: TGTGCCAGCAGCAAAGGAAGGGGCTATGGCTACACCTTC.

This clonotype has more than one count but fewer than ten. This sequence joins TRBV7-9 and TRBJ2-7, with 10 bases matching TRBD1. V dropped 2 bases and J dropped 2; count of bases not matched to a gene: 3. The CDR3 consists of 15 residues. Germline V lookup: CDR1 SEHNR, CDR2 FQNEAQ (reference sequence). CDR3 protein: CASSLLGTGAYEQYF. In nucleotides, the CDR3 is TGTGCCAGCAGCTTACTGGGGACAGGGGCCTACGAGCAGTACTTC.

V usage is TRBV5-1 and J usage is TRBJ2-3; 7 bases fit TRBD2. Per germline, CDR1 SGHRS and CDR2 YFSETQ. The CDR3 is 16 amino acids. V shed 0 bases, J shed 1 base, and the junction held 5 bases outside the gene matches. The CDR3 DNA reads TGCGCCAGCAGCTTGGCCCCTAGCGGAGGCACAGATACGCAGTATTTT. Translated: CASSLAPSGGTDTQYF. The full variable domain, its missing parts supplied by reference TRBV5-1 and TRBJ2-3, is KAGVTQTPRYLIKTRGQQVTLSCSPISGHRSVSWYQQTPGQGLQFLFEYFSETQRNKGNFPGRFSGRQFSNSRSEMNVSTLELGDSALYLCASSLAPSGGTDTQYFGPGTRLTVL.

The chain couples TRBV6-1 to TRBJ1-6; D is uncertain. The CDR3 is made up of 16 amino acids. The V gene lost 3 bases and the J gene lost 0 bases, with 9 bases spanning the gap. CDR1 MNHNS and CDR2 SASEGT come from the germline V gene. The CDR3 nucleotides are TGTGCCAGCAGTGATAGCTGGAGCTCCTATAATTCACCCCTCCACTTT. This codes for CASSDSWSSYNSPLHF.

The chain recombines TRBV7-8 with TRBJ2-2, with 8 bases that match TRBD1. Per germline, CDR1 SGHVS and CDR2 FQNEAQ. This CDR3 region has 15 residues. J gave up 3 bases and V 2 bases, and 2 bases lay outside the gene matches. In DNA, the CDR3 is TGTGCCAGCAGCTTACAGGGGGCGGACACCGGGGAGCTGTTTTTT. Translation gives CASSLQGADTGELFF.

In this sample, this clonotype turned up a few times. V and J are TRBV7-8 and TRBJ1-5; D unclear. The V and J ends lost 0 bases and 2 bases respectively, with 8 bases between them. Germline V CDR1 and CDR2: SGHVS, FQNEAQ. There are 15 residues in the CDR3. In DNA form, the CDR3 reads TGTGCCAGCAGCTTAGCCGCGGGAGGCAATCAGCCCCAGCATTTT. It translates to CASSLAAGGNQPQHF.

This clonotype occurred a few times. The V and J genes are TRBV9 and TRBJ2-3; D unresolved. Germline CDR1 SGDLS, CDR2 YYNGEE. Between the trimmed V and J ends, which lost 4 bases and 9 bases, there was a span of 12 bases. CDR3 length equals 12 residues. This chain's CDR3 is CASSPVSGTQYF. The CDR3 bases are TGTGCCAGCAGCCCCGTTAGTGGGACGCAGTATTTT.

In its sample, this clonotype was seen a few times. The V gene is TRBV28, the J gene TRBJ2-5, with TRBD1 matching 10 bases. Germline-derived CDR1 and CDR2 are MDHEN and SYDVKM. The junction had 12 bases not matched to a gene; V was cut back by 6 bases and J by 5 bases. This CDR3 has 16 amino acids. For the CDR3, the DNA is TGTGCCAGCAGCGCTGAAAGACAGGGGGCATGGGAGACCCAGTACTTC. Encoded protein: CASSAERQGAWETQYF.

For this clonotype: A much larger clone is a single base away; this may be a read error. The DNA is left out, because the CDR3 cannot be placed on it with certainty; the CDR3 is given as TCRdb lists it. This chain connects TRBV6-1 to TRBJ1-5; TRBD1 is the table's D call, not checked against the DNA. The CDR3 is 15 amino acids long, termini counted. CDR1 MNHNS and CDR2 SASEGT come from the germline V gene. The CDR3 spells CASSEVGRGNQPQLF.

The chain is built from TRBV30 and TRBJ2-7; D unresolved. Germline V gene lookup returns CDR1 GTSNPN and CDR2 SVGIG (reference sequence). There are 14 residues in the CDR3. V was pared by 0 bases and J by 0 bases, with 9 bases between. CDR3 sequence: CAWSVSGLSYEQYF. The CDR3 DNA reads as TGTGCCTGGAGTGTATCGGGTCTCTCCTACGAGCAGTACTTC.

This clonotype was detected a few times. The chain has TRBV7-8 and TRBJ2-5, with 15 bases identical to TRBD2. The V gene's germline CDR1 is SGHVS and CDR2 FQNEAQ. The CDR3 covers 16 residues. After removal of 5 bases from V and 2 bases from J, the junction contained 3 bases not matched to a gene. The CDR3 loop is CASSPGLAGGQETQYF. The CDR3 nucleotides read TGTGCCAGCAGCCCAGGACTAGCGGGAGGGCAAGAGACCCAGTACTTC.